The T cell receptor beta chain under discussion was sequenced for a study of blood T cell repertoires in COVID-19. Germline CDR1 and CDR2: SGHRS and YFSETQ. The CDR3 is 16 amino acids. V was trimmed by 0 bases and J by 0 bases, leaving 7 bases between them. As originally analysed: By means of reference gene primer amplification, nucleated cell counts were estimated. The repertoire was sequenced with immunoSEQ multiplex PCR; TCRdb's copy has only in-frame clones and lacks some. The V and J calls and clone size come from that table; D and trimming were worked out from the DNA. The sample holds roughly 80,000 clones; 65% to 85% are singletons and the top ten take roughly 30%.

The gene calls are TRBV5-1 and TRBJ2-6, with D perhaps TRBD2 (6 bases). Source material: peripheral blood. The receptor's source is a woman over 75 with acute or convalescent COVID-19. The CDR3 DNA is TGCGCCAGCAGCTTGGGCGGGGCCTCTGGGGCCAACGTCCTGACTTTC. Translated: CASSLGGASGANVLTF.